These 5 T cell receptor beta chains share one sample of origin, sequenced in a study of shared clonotypes between healthy human individuals. Here immunoSEQ multiplex PCR was the method, and the copy in TCRdb shows in-frame clones only, minus some. The table includes some 500,000 clones, roughly 95% detected once. Sequencing was carried out using naive CD4+ T cells sorted from blood. The sample's subset: CD45RA+ positively selected. The origin of the receptors is a woman in her twenties or thirties in good health.

V and J are TRBV28 and TRBJ1-4; 12 bases line up with TRBD1. CDR1 MDHEN and CDR2 SYDVKM come from the germline V gene. The CDR3 is 16 residues long. V dropped 9 bases and J dropped 3; count of bases not matched to a gene: 8. CDR3 in DNA: TGTGCCAGTAATGGGGACAGGGGGCTGGCTAATGAAAAACTGTTTTTT. Its translation: CASNGDRGLANEKLFF. Drawing the rest from reference TRBV28 and TRBJ1-4, the complete variable domain is DVKVTQSSRYLVKRTGEKVFLECVQDMDHENMFWYRQDPGLGLRLIYFSYDVKMKEKGDIPEGYSVSREKKERFSLILESASTNQTSMYLCASNGDRGLANEKLFFGSGTQLSVL.

The gene calls are TRBV6-1 and TRBJ2-5; D is unresolved. The assigned J gene may be wrong: the sequence end matches TRBJ2-7 better. The CDR3 runs to 14 residues. In germline, CDR1 is MNHNS, CDR2 SASEGT. The CDR3 DNA follows: TGTGCCAGCAGCCCCCGGGCCTCGAACTACGAGCAGTACTTC. This translates into CASSPRASNYEQYF.

J is TRBJ1-4 and V is TRBV28; D is ambiguous. This CDR3 region has 13 residues. The germline V gene has CDR1 MDHEN and CDR2 SYDVKM. With 6 bases removed from V and 8 bases from J, the gap between germline ends came to 13 bases. The CDR3: CASRDNLGEKLFF. CDR3 nucleotides: TGTGCCAGCAGAGACAACCTGGGGGAAAAACTGTTTTTT.

V and J are TRBV6-6 and TRBJ2-3, with 9 bases that match TRBD2. The CDR3 covers 14 residues. V lost 6 bases to trimming and J lost 3 bases; unmatched junction nucleotides: 4. The germline gives CDR1 MNHNY, CDR2 SVGAGI (reference sequence). The CDR3 spells CASRVAGETDTQYF. The CDR3 bases are TGTGCCAGCAGAGTAGCGGGAGAGACAGATACGCAGTATTTT.

The chain carries TRBV28 and TRBJ2-5; the match to TRBD1 covers 7 bases. The end of the DNA fits TRBJ2-7 better, so the J call may be wrong. Germline CDR1 is MDHEN and CDR2 is SYDVKM. CDR3 size: 15 residues. CDR3 region: CASSSPGTVAYEQYF. For the CDR3, the DNA is TGTGCCAGCAGTTCCCCCGGGACAGTAGCCTACGAGCAGTACTTC.